This T cell receptor beta chain was sequenced in a study of human T cells and chemical hapten exposure. In its sample, this clonotype was seen a few times. The V segment lost 6 bases and the J segment 8 bases; nucleotides outside the gene matches: 0. The CDR3 totals 11 residues. Germline CDR1 reads SQVTM; CDR2 reads ANQGSEA. Regarding time point: patch test 3, about 24 weeks after DPC sensitization. Described treatment: therapeutic diphenylcyclopropenone sensitization with weekly scalp DPC. MiXCR, run by TCRdb on the RACE reads, gives a single entry per CDR3 protein. The sample lists 60,000 to 65,000 distinct CDR3 sequences; 11% were seen once.

V usage is TRBV29-1 and J usage is TRBJ2-1; 11 positions agree with TRBD2. The source is a woman aged 25 to 39 with alopecia areata. Some clones in this sample may be carry-over from other donors' samples. Material: whole blood, obtained in connection with sensitization to the hapten diphenylcyclopropenone (DPC). CDR3 protein: CSVTSGDEQFF. The CDR3 nucleotides are TGCAGCGTGACTAGCGGGGATGAGCAGTTCTTC.